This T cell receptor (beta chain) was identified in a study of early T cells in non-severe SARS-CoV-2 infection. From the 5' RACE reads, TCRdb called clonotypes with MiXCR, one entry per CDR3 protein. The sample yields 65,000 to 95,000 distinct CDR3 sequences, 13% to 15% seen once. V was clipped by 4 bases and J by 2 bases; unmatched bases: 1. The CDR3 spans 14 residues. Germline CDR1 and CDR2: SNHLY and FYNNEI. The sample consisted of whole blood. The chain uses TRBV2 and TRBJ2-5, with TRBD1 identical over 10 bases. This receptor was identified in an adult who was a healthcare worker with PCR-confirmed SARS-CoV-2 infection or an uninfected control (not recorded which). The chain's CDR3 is CASSGTGGQETQYF. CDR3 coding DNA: TGTGCCAGCAGTGGGACAGGGGGACAAGAGACCCAGTACTTC.